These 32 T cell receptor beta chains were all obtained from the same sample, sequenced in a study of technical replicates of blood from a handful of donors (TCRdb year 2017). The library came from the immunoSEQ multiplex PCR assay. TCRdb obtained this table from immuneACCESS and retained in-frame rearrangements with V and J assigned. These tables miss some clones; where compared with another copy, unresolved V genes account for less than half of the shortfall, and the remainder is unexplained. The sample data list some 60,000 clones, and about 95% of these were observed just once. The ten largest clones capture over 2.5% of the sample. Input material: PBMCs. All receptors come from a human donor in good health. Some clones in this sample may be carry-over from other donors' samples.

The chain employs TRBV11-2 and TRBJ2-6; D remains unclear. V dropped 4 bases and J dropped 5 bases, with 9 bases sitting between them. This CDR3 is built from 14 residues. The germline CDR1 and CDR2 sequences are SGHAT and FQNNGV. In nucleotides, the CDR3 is TGTGCCAGCAGCTCCCCGGTCTGGGCCAACGTCCTGACTTTC. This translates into CASSSPVWANVLTF.

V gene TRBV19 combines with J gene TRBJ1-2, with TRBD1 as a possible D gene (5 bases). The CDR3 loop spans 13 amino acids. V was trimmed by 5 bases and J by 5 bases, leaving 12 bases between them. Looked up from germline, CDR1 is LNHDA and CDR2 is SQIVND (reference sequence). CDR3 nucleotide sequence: TGTGCCAGTAGTCCAGGACACGGGTATGGCTACACCTTC. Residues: CASSPGHGYGYTF.

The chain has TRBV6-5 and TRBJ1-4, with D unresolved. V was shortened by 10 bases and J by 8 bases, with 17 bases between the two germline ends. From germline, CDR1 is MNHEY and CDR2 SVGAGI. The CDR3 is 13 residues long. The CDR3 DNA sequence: TGTGCCACCAACGGAGGGCCGTGGGAAAAACTGTTTTTT. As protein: CATNGGPWEKLFF.

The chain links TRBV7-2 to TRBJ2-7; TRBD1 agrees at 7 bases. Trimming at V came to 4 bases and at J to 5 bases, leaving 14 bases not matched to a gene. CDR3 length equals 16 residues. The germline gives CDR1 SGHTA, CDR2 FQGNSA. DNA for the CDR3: TGTGCCAGCAGCTGGAGAGGGGGCAGCCGGATTCACGAGCAGTACTTC. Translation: CASSWRGGSRIHEQYF.

CDR3 amino acids: CAGSQGAIADTQYF. As DNA, the CDR3 is TGTGCCGGATCACAGGGGGCGATCGCAGATACGCAGTATTTT. The chain carries TRBV9 and TRBJ2-3, with 9 bases that match TRBD1. J gave up 4 bases and V 10 bases, and 10 bases lay outside the gene matches. CDR3 length: 14 residues. The germline V gene encodes CDR1 SGDLS and CDR2 YYNGEE.

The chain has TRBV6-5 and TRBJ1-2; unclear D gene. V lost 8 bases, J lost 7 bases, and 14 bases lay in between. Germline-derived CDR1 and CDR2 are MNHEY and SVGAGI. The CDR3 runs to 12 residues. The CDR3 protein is CASQSGYFGYTF. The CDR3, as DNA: TGTGCCAGCCAAAGCGGGTACTTTGGCTACACCTTC.

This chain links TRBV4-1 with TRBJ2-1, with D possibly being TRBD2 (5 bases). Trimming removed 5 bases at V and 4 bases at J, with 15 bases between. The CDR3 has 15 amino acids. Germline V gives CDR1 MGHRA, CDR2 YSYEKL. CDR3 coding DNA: TGCGCCAGCAGCACCATAGTGGGAGATTACAATGAGCAGTTCTTC. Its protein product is CASSTIVGDYNEQFF.

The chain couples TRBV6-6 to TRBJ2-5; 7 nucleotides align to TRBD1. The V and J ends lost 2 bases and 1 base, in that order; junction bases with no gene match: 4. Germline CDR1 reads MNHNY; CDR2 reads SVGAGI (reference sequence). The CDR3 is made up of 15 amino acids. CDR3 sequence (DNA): TGTGCCAGCAGTTACCCACAGGGGTTCCAAGAGACCCAGTACTTC. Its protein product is CASSYPQGFQETQYF.

CDR3 protein: CASSSTQGSYNSPLHF. Written as DNA, the CDR3 is TGTGCCAGCAGCTCGACACAGGGTTCCTATAATTCACCCCTCCACTTT. The chain recombines TRBV7-2 with TRBJ1-6; D possibly corresponds to TRBD1 (6 bases). Germline assignment: CDR1 SGHTA and CDR2 FQGNSA. The CDR3 is 16 residues long. V shed 4 bases and J shed 1 base, with 11 bases lying between them.

Written as DNA, the CDR3 is TGTGCCAGCTCCTCTGACAGGAACACTGAAGCTTTCTTT. Translation: CASSSDRNTEAFF. The chain employs TRBV18 and TRBJ1-1; a possible D gene is TRBD1 (5 bases). Deletions cut 6 bases from V and 1 base from J, with 9 bases between. The CDR3 is 13 residues long. CDR1 KGHSH and CDR2 LQKENI come from the germline V gene. Full variable domain (rest looked up from reference TRBV18 and TRBJ1-1): NAGVMQNPRHLVRRRGQEARLRCSPMKGHSHVYWYRQLPEEGLKFMVYLQKENIIDESGMPKERFSAEFPKEGPSILRIQQVVRGDSAAYFCASSSDRNTEAFFGQGTRLTVV.

The CDR3 bases are TGTGCCAGCAGCTCCAGGGGGCGACCTAGCACAGATACGCAGTATTTT. It is translated as CASSSRGRPSTDTQYF. The genes are TRBV7-6 and TRBJ2-3; 8 bases match TRBD1. Germline CDR1 is SGHVS and CDR2 is FNYEAQ. CDR3 length equals 16 residues. The V and J ends lost 4 bases and 0 bases, in that order; junction bases with no gene match: 6.

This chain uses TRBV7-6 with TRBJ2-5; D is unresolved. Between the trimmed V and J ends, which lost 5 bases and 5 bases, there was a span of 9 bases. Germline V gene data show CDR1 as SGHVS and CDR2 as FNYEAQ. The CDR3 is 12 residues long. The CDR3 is CASSLNRETQYF. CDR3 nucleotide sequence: TGTGCCAGCAGCCTTAATCGGGAGACCCAGTACTTC. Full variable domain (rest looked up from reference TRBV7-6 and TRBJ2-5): GAGVSQSPRYKVTKRGQDVALRCDPISGHVSLYWYRQALGQGPEFLTYFNYEAQQDKSGLPNDRFSAERPEGSISTLTIQRTEQRDSAMYRCASSLNRETQYFGPGTRLLVL.

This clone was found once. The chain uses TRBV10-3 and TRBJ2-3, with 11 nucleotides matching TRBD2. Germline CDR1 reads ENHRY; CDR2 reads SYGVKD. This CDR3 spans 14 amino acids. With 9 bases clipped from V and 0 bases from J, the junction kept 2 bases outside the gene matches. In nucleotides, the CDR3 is TGTGCCATAGGGACTAGCGGTAGCACAGATACGCAGTATTTT. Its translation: CAIGTSGSTDTQYF.

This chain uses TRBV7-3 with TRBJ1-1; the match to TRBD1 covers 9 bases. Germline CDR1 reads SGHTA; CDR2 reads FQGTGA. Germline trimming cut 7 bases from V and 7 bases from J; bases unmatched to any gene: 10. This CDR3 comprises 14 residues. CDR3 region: CASKNSGQGGEAFF. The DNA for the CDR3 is TGTGCCAGCAAAAACTCGGGACAGGGCGGTGAAGCTTTCTTT.

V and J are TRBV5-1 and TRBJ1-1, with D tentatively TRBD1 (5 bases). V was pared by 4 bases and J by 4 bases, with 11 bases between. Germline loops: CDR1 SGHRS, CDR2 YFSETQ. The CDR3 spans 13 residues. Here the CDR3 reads CASSRGSGTEAFF. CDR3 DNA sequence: TGCGCCAGCAGCCGGGGGTCAGGCACTGAAGCTTTCTTT.

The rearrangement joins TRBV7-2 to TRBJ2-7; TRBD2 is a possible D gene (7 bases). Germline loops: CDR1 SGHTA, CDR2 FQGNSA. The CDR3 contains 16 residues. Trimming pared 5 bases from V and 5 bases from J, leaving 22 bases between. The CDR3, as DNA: TGTGCCAGCAGCCCCTACGGGGGCGGGAGACCGGACGAGCAGTACTTC. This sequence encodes CASSPYGGGRPDEQYF.

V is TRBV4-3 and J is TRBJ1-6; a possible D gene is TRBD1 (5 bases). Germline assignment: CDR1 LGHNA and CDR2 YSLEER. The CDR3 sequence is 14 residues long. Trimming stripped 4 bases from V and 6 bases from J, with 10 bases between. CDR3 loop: CASSRGGANSPLHF. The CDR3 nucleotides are TGCGCCAGCAGCCGGGGGGGTGCTAATTCACCCCTCCACTTT.

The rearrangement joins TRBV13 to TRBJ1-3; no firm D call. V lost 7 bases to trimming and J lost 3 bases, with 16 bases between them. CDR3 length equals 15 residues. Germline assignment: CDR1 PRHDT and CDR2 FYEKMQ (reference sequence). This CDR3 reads CASNLRLVGGNTIYF. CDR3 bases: TGTGCCAGCAACCTCCGACTCGTGGGTGGAAACACCATATATTTT.

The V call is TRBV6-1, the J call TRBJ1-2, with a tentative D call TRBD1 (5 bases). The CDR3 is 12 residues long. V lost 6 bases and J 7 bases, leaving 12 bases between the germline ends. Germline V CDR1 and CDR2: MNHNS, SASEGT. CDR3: CASRLREGGYTF. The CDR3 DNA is TGTGCCAGCAGACTCAGGGAGGGTGGCTACACCTTC.

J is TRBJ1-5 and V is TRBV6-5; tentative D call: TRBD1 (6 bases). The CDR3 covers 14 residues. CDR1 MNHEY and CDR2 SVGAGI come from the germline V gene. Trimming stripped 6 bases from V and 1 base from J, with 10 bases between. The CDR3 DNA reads TGTGCCAGCAGCGGTACAGGGAGCAATCAGCCCCAGCATTTT. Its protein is CASSGTGSNQPQHF.

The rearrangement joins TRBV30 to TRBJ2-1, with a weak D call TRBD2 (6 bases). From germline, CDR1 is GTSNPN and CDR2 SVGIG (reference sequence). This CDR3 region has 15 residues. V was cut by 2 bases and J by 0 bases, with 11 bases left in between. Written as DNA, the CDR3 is TGTGCCTGGAGTCTTAAGACTAGCTCCTACAATGAGCAGTTCTTC. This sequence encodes CAWSLKTSSYNEQFF.

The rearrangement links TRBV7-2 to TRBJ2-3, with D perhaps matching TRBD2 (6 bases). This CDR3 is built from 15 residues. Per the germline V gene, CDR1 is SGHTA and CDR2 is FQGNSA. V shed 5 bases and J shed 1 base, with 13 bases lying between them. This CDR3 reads CASSPGVRGTDTQYF. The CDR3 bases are TGTGCCAGCAGCCCGGGGGTGCGTGGCACAGATACGCAGTATTTT. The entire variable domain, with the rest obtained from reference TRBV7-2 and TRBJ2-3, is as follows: GAGVSQSPSNKVTEKGKDVELRCDPISGHTALYWYRQSLGQGLEFLIYFQGNSAPDKSGLPSDRFSAERTGGSVSTLTIQRTQQEDSAVYLCASSPGVRGTDTQYFGPGTRLTVL.

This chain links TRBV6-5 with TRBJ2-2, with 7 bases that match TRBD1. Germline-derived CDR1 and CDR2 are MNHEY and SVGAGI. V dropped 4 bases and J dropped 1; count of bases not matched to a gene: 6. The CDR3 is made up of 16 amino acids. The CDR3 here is CASSSTTGKNTGELFF. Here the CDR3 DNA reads TGTGCCAGCAGTTCCACGACAGGGAAGAACACCGGGGAGCTGTTTTTT.

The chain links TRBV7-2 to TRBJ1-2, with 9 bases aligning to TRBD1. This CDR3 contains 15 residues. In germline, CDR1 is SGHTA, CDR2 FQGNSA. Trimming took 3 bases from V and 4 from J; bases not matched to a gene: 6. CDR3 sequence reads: CASSLGTGYTYGYTF. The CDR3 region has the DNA TGTGCCAGCAGCTTGGGGACAGGGTATACCTATGGCTACACCTTC. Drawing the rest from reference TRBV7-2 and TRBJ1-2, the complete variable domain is GAGVSQSPSNKVTEKGKDVELRCDPISGHTALYWYRQSLGQGLEFLIYFQGNSAPDKSGLPSDRFSAERTGGSVSTLTIQRTQQEDSAVYLCASSLGTGYTYGYTFGSGTRLTVV.

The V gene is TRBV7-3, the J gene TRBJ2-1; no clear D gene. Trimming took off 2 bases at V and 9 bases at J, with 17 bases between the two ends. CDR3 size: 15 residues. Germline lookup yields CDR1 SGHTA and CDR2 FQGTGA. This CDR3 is CASSLGNRASSEQFF. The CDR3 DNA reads TGTGCCAGCAGCTTAGGAAACAGAGCTTCGAGTGAGCAGTTCTTC.

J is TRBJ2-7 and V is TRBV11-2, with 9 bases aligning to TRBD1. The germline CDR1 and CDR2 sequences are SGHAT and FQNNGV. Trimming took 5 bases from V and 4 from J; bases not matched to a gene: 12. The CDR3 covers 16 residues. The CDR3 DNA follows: TGTGCCAGCAGCAAACAGGGGGCCATCTTAGGGTACGAGCAGTACTTC. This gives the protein CASSKQGAILGYEQYF.

CDR3 loop: CASSQVFQGANTGELFF. The DNA of the CDR3 is TGCGCCAGCAGCCAAGTCTTCCAGGGGGCGAACACCGGGGAGCTGTTTTTT. The V call is TRBV4-1, the J call TRBJ2-2; 7 bases fit TRBD1. This CDR3 is built from 17 residues. The trim removed 1 base at V and 0 bases at J, leaving 5 bases unmatched. Looked up from germline, CDR1 is MGHRA and CDR2 is YSYEKL.

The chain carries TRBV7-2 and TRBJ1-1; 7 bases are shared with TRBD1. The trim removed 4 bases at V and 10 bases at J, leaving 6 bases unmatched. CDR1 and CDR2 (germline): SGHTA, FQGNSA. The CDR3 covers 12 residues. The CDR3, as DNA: TGTGCCAGCAGCTCTCTGACAGGGCGAGCTTTCTTT. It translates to CASSSLTGRAFF.

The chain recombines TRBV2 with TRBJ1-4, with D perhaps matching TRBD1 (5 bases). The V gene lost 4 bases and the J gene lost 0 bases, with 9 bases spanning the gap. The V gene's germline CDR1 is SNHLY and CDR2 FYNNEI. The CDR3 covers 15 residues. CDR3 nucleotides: TGTGCCAGCAGTGGACAGCCAGCAACTAATGAAAAACTGTTTTTT. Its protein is CASSGQPATNEKLFF.

The CDR3 coding sequence is TGCAGCGTTGAAGATTCAGGGGTGGACGAGCAGTACTTC. Translating it yields CSVEDSGVDEQYF. The V call is TRBV29-1, the J call TRBJ2-7, with D possibly matching TRBD1 (6 bases). In germline, CDR1 is SQVTM, CDR2 ANQGSEA. V was cut by 0 bases and J by 5 bases, with 11 bases left in between. CDR3 length equals 13 residues.

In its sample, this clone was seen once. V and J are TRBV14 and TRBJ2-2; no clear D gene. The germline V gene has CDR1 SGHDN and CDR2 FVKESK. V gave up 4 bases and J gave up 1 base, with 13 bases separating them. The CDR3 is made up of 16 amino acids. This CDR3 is CASSPRPSWNTGELFF. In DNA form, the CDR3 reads TGTGCCAGCAGCCCCAGGCCCAGTTGGAACACCGGGGAGCTGTTTTTT. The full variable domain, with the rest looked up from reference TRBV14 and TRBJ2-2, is EAGVTQFPSHSVIEKGQTVTLRCDPISGHDNLYWYRRVMGKEIKFLLHFVKESKQDESGMPNNRFLAERTGGTYSTLKVQPAELEDSGVYFCASSPRPSWNTGELFFGEGSRLTVL.

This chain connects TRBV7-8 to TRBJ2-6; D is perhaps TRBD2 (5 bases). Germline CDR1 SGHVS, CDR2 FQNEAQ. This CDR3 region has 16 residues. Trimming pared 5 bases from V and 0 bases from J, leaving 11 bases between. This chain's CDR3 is CASSIKAGSGANVLTF. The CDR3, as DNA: TGTGCCAGCAGCATTAAGGCGGGCTCTGGGGCCAACGTCCTGACTTTC.